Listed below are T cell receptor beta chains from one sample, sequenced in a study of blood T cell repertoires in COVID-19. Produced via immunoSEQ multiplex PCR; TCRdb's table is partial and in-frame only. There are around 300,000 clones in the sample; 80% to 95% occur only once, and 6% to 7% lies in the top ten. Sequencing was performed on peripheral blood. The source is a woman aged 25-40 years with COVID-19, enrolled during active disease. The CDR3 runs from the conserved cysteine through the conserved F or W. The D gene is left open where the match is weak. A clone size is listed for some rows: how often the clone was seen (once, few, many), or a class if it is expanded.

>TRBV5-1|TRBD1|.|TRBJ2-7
CASSITGGYPTGEQYF
TGCGCCAGCAGCATTACAGGGGGCTACCCCACCGGGGAGCAGTACTTC
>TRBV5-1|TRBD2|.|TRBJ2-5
CASSDQRGQSETQYF
TGCGCCAGCAGCGACCAGCGGGGGCAGTCGGAGACCCAGTACTTC
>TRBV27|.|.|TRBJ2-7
CASSLSEVPYEQYF
TGTGCCAGCAGTTTATCGGAGGTGCCCTACGAGCAGTACTTC
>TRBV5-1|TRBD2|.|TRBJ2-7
CASSLVGTSAFEQYF
TGCGCCAGCAGCTTGGTTGGGACTAGCGCCTTTGAGCAGTACTTC
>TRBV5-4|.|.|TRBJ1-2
CASSSIGGYGYTF
TGTGCCAGCAGCTCGATCGGGGGCTATGGCTACACCTTC
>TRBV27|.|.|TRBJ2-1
CASSPPGGHEQFF
TGTGCCAGCAGCCCCCCGGGGGGCCATGAGCAGTTCTTC
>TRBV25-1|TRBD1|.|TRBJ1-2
CASSESEGAVYGYTF
TGTGCCAGCAGTGAATCGGAGGGGGCGGTCTATGGCTACACCTTC
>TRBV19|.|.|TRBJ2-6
CASSIGAGSGANVLTF
TGTGCCAGTAGTATTGGGGCAGGGTCTGGGGCCAACGTCCTGACTTTC
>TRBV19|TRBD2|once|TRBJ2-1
CASSKLAGARDEQFF
TGTGCCAGTAGTAAACTAGCGGGAGCGAGGGATGAGCAGTTCTTC
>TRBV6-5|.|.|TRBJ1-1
CASSQGNTEAFF
TGTGCCAGCAGTCAGGGGAACACTGAAGCTTTCTTT
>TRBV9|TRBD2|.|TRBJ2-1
CASSVGAGVNNEQFF
TGTGCCAGCAGCGTGGGCGCGGGAGTAAACAATGAGCAGTTCTTC